This TCR beta chain was found in a study of cytomegalovirus exposure and HLA in healthy donors. Study-wide points: The authors later found HLA-associated TCR beta chains more clonally expanded than equally common others. 87-base-pair reads could not separate some V segments, including TRBV6-2 and TRBV6-3. According to a later analysis, donors in an Asian-associated ancestry cluster reportedly had fewer N-insertions than the approximately 720-donor mean.

The ends were cut back, 2 bases at V and 4 bases at J, with 20 bases in the middle. Germline CDR1 reads SEHNR; CDR2 reads FQNEAQ (reference sequence). CDR3 length: 17 amino acids. With respect to this clone: Its target is not known.

A multiplex PCR was run with 60 Vbeta primers and 13 Jbeta primers. TCRdb's table, derived via immunoSEQ multiplex PCR, lists solely in-frame clones and lacks some. Recorded for this sample: roughly 53,000 clones. The V gene is TRBV7-9, the J gene TRBJ2-5, with a tentative D call TRBD2 (5 bases). This TCR came from a female donor in good health and CMV-seronegative. The sample was PBMCs. Written as DNA, the CDR3 is TGTGCCAGCAGCTTAAAAAGAGGAGGTTGGAAGGGAGAGACCCAGTACTTC. It translates to CASSLKRGGWKGETQYF.